This TCR beta chain derives from a study of Ad26.COV2.S vaccination and SARS-CoV-2 variants. Trimming removed 4 bases from V and 0 bases from J; junction bases left unmatched: 9. Germline CDR1 and CDR2: MGHRA and YSYEKL. CDR3 length: 16 residues. Broader study findings: Whether participants received vaccine or placebo, their non-spike TCR breadth was similar. While placebo recipients had lower spike-specific TCR breadth, vaccine recipients had more.

In regard to this clone: What it binds is unknown.

Documented treatment: roughly 18 received Ad26.COV2.S at low or high dose, single or two shots; a few received placebo; per-sample allocation not given. Material that was analyzed had been drawn on day 63 after the first vaccine or placebo injection. Donation was by an adult aged 18-55 years who was in Boston. Data came from immunoSEQ multiplex PCR; TCRdb stores just in-frame clones and leaves some out. In the table there are roughly 350,000 clones, around 88% of which are singletons. The chain combines TRBV4-1 with TRBJ2-7; the match to TRBD2 covers 7 bases. The source of this sequence is a person between 18 and 65 years old who received the Ad26.COV2.S COVID-19 vaccine or a placebo. The sequences come from peripheral blood, collected in a trial of Ad26.COV2.S vaccine versus placebo. CDR3 amino acids: CASSRAITSVSYEQYF. Written as DNA, the CDR3 is TGCGCCAGCAGCCGGGCAATCACTAGCGTCTCCTACGAGCAGTACTTC.